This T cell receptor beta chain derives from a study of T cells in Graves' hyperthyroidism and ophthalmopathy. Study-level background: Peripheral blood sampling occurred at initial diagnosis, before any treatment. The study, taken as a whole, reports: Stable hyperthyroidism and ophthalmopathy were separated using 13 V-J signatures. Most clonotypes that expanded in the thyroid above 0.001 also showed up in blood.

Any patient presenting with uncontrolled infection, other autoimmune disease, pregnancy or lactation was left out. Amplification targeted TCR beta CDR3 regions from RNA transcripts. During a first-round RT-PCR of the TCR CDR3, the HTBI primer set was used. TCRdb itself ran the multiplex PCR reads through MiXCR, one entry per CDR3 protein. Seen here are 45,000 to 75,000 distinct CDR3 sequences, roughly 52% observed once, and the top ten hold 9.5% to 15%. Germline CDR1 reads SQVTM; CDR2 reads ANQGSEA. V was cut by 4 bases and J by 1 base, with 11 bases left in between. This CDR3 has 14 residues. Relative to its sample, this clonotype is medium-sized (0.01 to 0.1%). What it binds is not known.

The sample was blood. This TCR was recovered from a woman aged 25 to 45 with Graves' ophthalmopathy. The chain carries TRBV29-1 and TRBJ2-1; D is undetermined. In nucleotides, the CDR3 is TGCAGCGTTGGACCGATAAGGTCCTACAATGAGCAGTTCTTC. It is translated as CSVGPIRSYNEQFF.